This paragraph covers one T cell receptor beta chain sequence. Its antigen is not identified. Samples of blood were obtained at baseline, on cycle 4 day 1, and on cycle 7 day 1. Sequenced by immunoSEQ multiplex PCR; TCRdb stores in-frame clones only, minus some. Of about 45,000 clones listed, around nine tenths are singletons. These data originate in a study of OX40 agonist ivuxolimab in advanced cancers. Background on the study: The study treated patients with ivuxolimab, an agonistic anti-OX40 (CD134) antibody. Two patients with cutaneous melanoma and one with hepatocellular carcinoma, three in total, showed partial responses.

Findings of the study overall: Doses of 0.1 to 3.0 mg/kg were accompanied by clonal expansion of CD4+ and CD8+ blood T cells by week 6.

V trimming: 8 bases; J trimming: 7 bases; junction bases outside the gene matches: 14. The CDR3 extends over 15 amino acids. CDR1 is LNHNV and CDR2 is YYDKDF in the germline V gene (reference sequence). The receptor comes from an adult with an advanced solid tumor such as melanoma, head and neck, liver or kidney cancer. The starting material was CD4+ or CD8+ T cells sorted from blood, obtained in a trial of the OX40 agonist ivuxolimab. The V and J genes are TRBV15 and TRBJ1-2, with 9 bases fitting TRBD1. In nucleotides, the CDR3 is TGTGCCACCCGCCACCAGGGGACAGGGTTTTCTGGCTACACCTTC. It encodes CATRHQGTGFSGYTF.